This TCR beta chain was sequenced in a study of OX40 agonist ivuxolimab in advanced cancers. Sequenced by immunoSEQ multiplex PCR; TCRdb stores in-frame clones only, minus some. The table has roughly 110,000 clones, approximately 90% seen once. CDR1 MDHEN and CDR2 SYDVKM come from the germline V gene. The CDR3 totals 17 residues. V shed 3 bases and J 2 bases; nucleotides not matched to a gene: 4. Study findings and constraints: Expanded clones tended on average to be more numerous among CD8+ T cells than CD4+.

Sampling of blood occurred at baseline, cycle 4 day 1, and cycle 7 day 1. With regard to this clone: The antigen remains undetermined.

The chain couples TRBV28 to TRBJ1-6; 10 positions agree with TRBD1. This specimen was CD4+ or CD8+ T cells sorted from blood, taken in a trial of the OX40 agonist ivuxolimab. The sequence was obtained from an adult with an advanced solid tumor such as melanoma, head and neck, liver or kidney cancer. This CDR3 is CASSLGQGTAYNSPLHF. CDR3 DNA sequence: TGTGCCAGCAGTTTGGGACAGGGGACGGCCTATAATTCACCCCTCCACTTT.